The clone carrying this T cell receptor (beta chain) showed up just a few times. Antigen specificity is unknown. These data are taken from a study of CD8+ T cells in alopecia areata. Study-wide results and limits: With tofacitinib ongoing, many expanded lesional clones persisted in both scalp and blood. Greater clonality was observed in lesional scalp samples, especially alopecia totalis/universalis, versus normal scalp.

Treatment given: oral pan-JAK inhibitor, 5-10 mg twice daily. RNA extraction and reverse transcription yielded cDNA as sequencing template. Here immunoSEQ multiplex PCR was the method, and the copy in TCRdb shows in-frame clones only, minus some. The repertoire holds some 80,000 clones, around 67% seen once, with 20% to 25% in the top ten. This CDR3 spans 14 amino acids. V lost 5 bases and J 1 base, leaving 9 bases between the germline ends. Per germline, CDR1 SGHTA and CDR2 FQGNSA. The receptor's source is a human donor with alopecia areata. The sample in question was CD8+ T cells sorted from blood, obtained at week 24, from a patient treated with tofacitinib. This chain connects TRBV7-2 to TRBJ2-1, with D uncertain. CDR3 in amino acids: CASSLPGSYNEQFF. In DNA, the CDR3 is TGTGCCAGCAGCCTCCCCGGATCCTACAATGAGCAGTTCTTC.